Listed below are T cell receptor beta chains from one sample, sequenced in a study of PD-1 blockade in classical Hodgkin lymphoma. The assay was immunoSEQ multiplex PCR, and TCRdb's table has in-frame clones only and misses some. The table shows 80,000 to 100,000 clones, with around nine tenths occurring only once. Here the sequenced sample was peripheral blood mononuclear cells (PBMCs), taken at baseline. All receptors derive from a human donor with classical Hodgkin lymphoma. Both conserved end residues are part of each CDR3. A D gene is named only where the DNA matches it firmly. Clone size, where shown, is once, few, many, or a class for clones that have expanded.

.	TRBV5-1	.	TRBJ1-3	TGCGCCAGCTCTCTCGGGGGGTCACTCTCTGGAAACACCATATATTTT	CASSLGGSLSGNTIYF
TRBD2	TRBV4-1	.	TRBJ2-5	TGCGCCAGCAGCCAAGAGCCGCCGACTAGCGGGAAAGAGACCCAGTACTTC	CASSQEPPTSGKETQYF
.	TRBV5-6	.	TRBJ2-2	TGTGCCAGCAGCGCCGAAATACGATCGAACACCGGGGAGCTGTTTTTT	CASSAEIRSNTGELFF
.	TRBV9	.	TRBJ2-5	TGTGCCAGCAGCGTAGCGCCTAAGTTTCCACAAGAGACCCAGTACTTC	CASSVAPKFPQETQYF
TRBD2	TRBV10-3	.	TRBJ2-2	TGTGCCATCGGGGCTAGCGGGAGCGTACTTACCGGGGAGCTGTTTTTT	CAIGASGSVLTGELFF
TRBD1	TRBV7-6	once	TRBJ2-6	TGTGCCAGCAGCTTGACAGGGGGCTCTGGGGCCAACGTCCTGACTTTC	CASSLTGGSGANVLTF
TRBD2	TRBV27	.	TRBJ2-1	TGTGCCAGCAATCCTCAAAGCGGGAGGGCCAGAAATGAGCAGTTCTTC	CASNPQSGRARNEQFF
.	TRBV5-1	.	TRBJ2-5	TGCGCCAGCAGCCCGGGCGGGAAACAAGAGACCCAGTACTTC	CASSPGGKQETQYF
.	TRBV7-2	.	TRBJ2-3	TGTGCCAGCAGCCTCGGGACTTACACAGATACGCAGTATTTT	CASSLGTYTDTQYF
TRBD1	TRBV10-3	once	TRBJ2-7	TGTGCCATCAGGCCCGGGACAGGGGTCTACGAGCAGTACTTC	CAIRPGTGVYEQYF
TRBD1	TRBV9	.	TRBJ1-3	TGTGCCAGCAGCCAGACAGGGGGCGAAGACACCATATATTTT	CASSQTGGEDTIYF
.	TRBV27	.	TRBJ2-1	TGTGCCAGCAGGGCCGGGCCCGGGCCATCGGATGAGCAGTTCTTC	CASRAGPGPSDEQFF
.	TRBV6-4	.	TRBJ2-1	TGTGCCAGCAGTGAGCAGGGAAATGAGCAGTTCTTC	CASSEQGNEQFF
TRBD2	TRBV6-1	.	TRBJ2-7	TGTGCCAGCAGTGGACCTAGCGGGAAGCTTAGCTCCTACGAGCAGTACTTC	CASSGPSGKLSSYEQYF
TRBD1	TRBV30	few	TRBJ2-5	TGTGCCTGGAGTGTTCACAGGGGGCAGTGGGAGACCCAGTACTTC	CAWSVHRGQWETQYF
.	TRBV5-4	.	TRBJ1-1	TGTGCCAGCAGCTATCCGGGATATTACGGGGCTTTCTTT	CASSYPGYYGAFF
.	TRBV4-1	.	TRBJ2-5	TGCGCCAGCAGCCAAGTCCCCAGACTCACGCGCGCCTCCGAGACCCAGTACTTC	CASSQVPRLTRASETQYF
TRBD1	TRBV30	.	TRBJ2-7	TGTGCCTGGAGTGTTACTCAAAGGGGGCCCTACGAGCAGTACTTC	CAWSVTQRGPYEQYF
TRBD2	TRBV19	.	TRBJ2-7	TGTGCCAGTAGTATTAATGATGCTAGCGGGTGGTACGAGCAGTACTTC	CASSINDASGWYEQYF
.	TRBV21-1	.	TRBJ1-3	TGTGCCAGCAGCCTTATCAGGGGGCATGGAAACACCATATATTTT	CASSLIRGHGNTIYF
.	TRBV7-2	.	TRBJ2-4	TGTGCCAGCAGCTTAGTAGTGGTCCGGGACGCCTTTCCCCCAAACATTCAGTACTTC	CASSLVVVRDAFPPNIQYF
TRBD2	TRBV28	.	TRBJ2-3	TGTGCCAGCAGTCCCGGGGGGACAGATACGCAGTATTTT	CASSPGGTDTQYF
.	TRBV5-8	.	TRBJ1-5	TGTGCCAGCAGCTTGGCCATACGATGGGGCGAACAGCCCCAGCATTTT	CASSLAIRWGEQPQHF
.	TRBV2	few	TRBJ1-2	TGTGCCAGCAGTGAAGAGAGGTCAAGCTATGGCTACACCTTC	CASSEERSSYGYTF
.	TRBV13	.	TRBJ1-2	TGTGCCAGCAGCTTCTCGCCTCATGGCTACACCTTC	CASSFSPHGYTF
TRBD1	TRBV6-5	.	TRBJ2-7	TGTGCCAGCAGTCCCGGGACAGGGTATCCCTACGAGCAGTACTTC	CASSPGTGYPYEQYF
.	TRBV5-4	once	TRBJ2-2	TGTGCCAGCAGCCAACAGGGGGGGTACACCGGGGAGCTGTTTTTT	CASSQQGGYTGELFF
TRBD2	TRBV19	.	TRBJ2-2	TGTGCCAGTAGTATTTTAGGGGCTAGCGGCACCGGGGAGCTGTTTTTT	CASSILGASGTGELFF
.	TRBV21-1	.	TRBJ2-5	TGTGCCAGGGGGACTAGCGGGAGGAGCCAAGAGACCCAGTACTTC	CARGTSGRSQETQYF
.	TRBV19	.	TRBJ2-3	TGTGCCAGTAGCGTAGAGTTGCGGGATACGCAGTATTTT	CASSVELRDTQYF
TRBD1	TRBV29-1	.	TRBJ2-3	TGCAGCTCGAGGGGGACAGCAACCCTCCTAAGCACAGATACGCAGTATTTT	CSSRGTATLLSTDTQYF
TRBD1	TRBV2	.	TRBJ1-1	TGTGCCAGACATGACCCAGCGCCGGCAGGGGGCATGCACACTGAAGCTTTCTTT	CARHDPAPAGGMHTEAFF
.	TRBV7-2	once	TRBJ1-1	TGTGCCAGCAGCCTCGATACCAGGGTTTTGACTGAAGCTTTCTTT	CASSLDTRVLTEAFF
TRBD2	TRBV9	once	TRBJ2-7	TGTGCCAGCAGCGTCCGGGACTACGCCTACGAGCAGTACTTC	CASSVRDYAYEQYF